This T cell receptor (beta chain) was found in a study of blood T cell repertoires in COVID-19. Per germline, CDR1 SGHAT and CDR2 FQNNGV. Trimming shortened V by 8 bases and J by 7 bases, and 14 bases separated the two germline ends. The CDR3 contains 13 residues. Measured with immunoSEQ multiplex PCR; TCRdb has only the in-frame clones, and not every one. Among 150,000 to 200,000 clones, more than 85% were seen once, and the ten largest hold around 25%. The chain uses TRBV11-2 and TRBJ2-2; D not certain. The clonotype was recovered from a woman in her 40s in a cohort exposed to, infected with or recovered from COVID-19 (not recorded which). Input material: PBMCs or T cells enriched from blood (not recorded which). CDR3 region: CASEEPGFGELFF. CDR3 sequence (DNA): TGTGCCAGCGAGGAGCCCGGGTTCGGGGAGCTGTTTTTT. Combining the CDR3 with reference TRBV11-2 and TRBJ2-2 gives the whole variable domain EAGVAQSPRYKIIEKRQSVAFWCNPISGHATLYWYQQILGQGPKLLIQFQNNGVVDDSQLPKDRFSAERLKGVDSTLKIQPAKLEDSAVYLCASEEPGFGELFFGEGSRLTVL.